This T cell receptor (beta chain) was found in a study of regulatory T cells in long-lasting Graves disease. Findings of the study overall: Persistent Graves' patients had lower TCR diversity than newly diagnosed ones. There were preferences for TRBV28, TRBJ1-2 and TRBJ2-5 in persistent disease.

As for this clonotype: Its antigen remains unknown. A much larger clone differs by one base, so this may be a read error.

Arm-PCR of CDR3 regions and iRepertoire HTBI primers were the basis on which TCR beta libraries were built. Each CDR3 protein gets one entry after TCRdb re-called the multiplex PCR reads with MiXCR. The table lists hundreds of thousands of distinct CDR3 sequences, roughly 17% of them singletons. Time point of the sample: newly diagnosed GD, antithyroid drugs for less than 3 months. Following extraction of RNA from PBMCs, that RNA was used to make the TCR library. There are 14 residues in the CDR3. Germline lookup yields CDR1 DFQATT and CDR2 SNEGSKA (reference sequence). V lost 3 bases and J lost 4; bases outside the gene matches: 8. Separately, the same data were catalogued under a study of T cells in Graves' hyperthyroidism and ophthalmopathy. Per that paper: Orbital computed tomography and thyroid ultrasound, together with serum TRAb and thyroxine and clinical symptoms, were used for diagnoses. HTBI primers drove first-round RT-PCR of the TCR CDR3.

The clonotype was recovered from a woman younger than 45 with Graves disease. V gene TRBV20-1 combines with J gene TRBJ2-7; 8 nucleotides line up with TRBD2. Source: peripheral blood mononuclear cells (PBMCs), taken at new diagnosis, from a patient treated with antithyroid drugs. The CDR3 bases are TGCAGTGCTAGGAGACTAGCGAAACTATACGAGCAGTACTTC. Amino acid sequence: CSARRLAKLYEQYF.